This record looks at one T cell receptor (beta chain) sequence and its context. Germline CDR1 is KGHSH and CDR2 is LQKENI. The CDR3 is 13 residues long. Trimming shortened V by 1 base and J by 7 bases, and 10 bases separated the two germline ends. The data originate from a study of blood T cell repertoires in COVID-19. Study summary: From the United States, Italy and Spain came samples of acute and convalescent COVID-19. PBMCs, B-cell-depleted T cells, or T cells were the source of the cDNA or gDNA that made up the material.

As originally analysed: Researchers report that nucleated cell counts were estimated from reference gene primer amplification. Sequenced by immunoSEQ multiplex PCR; TCRdb stores in-frame clones only, minus some. That table gives V, J and clone size, and the DNA gave D and trimming. The table records about 490,000 clones, 80% to 90% of them present only once. The sample was peripheral blood. This chain joins TRBV18 and TRBJ1-1; a possible D gene is TRBD1 (6 bases). The receptor comes from a human donor in a cohort sampled during active COVID-19. The CDR3 sequence: CASSPQRDNEAFF. In nucleotides, the CDR3 is TGTGCCAGCTCACCACAACGGGACAATGAAGCTTTCTTT.